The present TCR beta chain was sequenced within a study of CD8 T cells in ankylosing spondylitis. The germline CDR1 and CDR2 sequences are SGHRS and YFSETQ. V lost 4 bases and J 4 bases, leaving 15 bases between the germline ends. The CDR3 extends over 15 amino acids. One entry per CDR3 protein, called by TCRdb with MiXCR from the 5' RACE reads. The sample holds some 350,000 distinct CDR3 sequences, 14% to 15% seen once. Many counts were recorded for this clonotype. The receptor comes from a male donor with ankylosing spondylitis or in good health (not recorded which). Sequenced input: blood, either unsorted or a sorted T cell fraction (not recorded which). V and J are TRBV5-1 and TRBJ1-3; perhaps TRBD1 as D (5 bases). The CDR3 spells CASSAGTDYGNTIYF. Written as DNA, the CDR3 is TGCGCCAGCAGCGCTGGGACGGACTACGGAAACACCATATATTTT.